This entry is about one T cell receptor (beta chain). Its target is unknown. Amplified material comprised TCR beta CDR3 regions derived from RNA transcripts. Amplification began with first-round RT-PCR using HTBI primers, then second-round multiplex PCR was performed. TCRdb ran MiXCR on the multiplex PCR reads and lists one entry per CDR3 protein. There are approximately 15,000 distinct CDR3 sequences in the sample; 46% occur only once, and around 25% lies in the top ten. The sample belongs to a study of Graves' ophthalmopathy and Graves' hyperthyroidism. Broader study findings: In blood appeared most of the expanded thyroid clonotypes whose frequency exceeded 0.001.

The CDR3 contains 13 residues. CDR1 is MGHDK, CDR2 SYGVNS, per germline. V lost 4 bases, J lost 4 bases, and 8 bases lay in between. The sequence came from a woman between 40 and 50 years old with stable Graves' hyperthyroidism. The chain employs TRBV25-1 and TRBJ2-1, with TRBD2 as a possible D gene (6 bases). Sample: peripheral blood. This CDR3 is CASSGTTYNEQFF. In DNA, the CDR3 is TGTGCCAGCAGTGGGACTACTTACAATGAGCAGTTCTTC. The variable domain in full, completed from reference TRBV25-1 and TRBJ2-1, reads EADIYQTPRYLVIGTGKKITLECSQTMGHDKMYWYQQDPGMELHLIHYSYGVNSTEKGDLSSESTVSRIRTEHFPLTLESARPSHTSQYLCASSGTTYNEQFFGPGTRLTVL.